This T cell receptor (beta chain) was found in a study of T cell repertoires in cytomegalovirus infection. Overall study context: CMV infection plus the matching HLA type was flagged by public TCR beta signatures.

On this clonotype itself: Its antigen is unidentified.

General study points: Accumulated public TCR beta family frequency recognized individuals carrying CMV together with the relevant HLA.

TCRdb re-analysed the reads in MiXCR, keeping a single row per CDR3 protein. The sample yields approximately 76,000 distinct CDR3 sequences, more than 20% seen once. The receptor's source is a human donor in good health (CMV status not recorded). Some clones in this sample may be carry-over from other donors' samples. The specimen comprised CD8+ T cells from cultured PBMCs, sampled from culture after CMV antigen stimulation.

The CDR3 sequence: CSAPGLAGFREQFF. CDR3 nucleotides: TGCAGTGCCCCGGGGCTAGCGGGATTCAGAGAGCAGTTCTTC. The rearrangement uses TRBV20-1 and TRBJ2-1; 9 bases map to TRBD2. CDR1 is DFQATT, CDR2 SNEGSKA, per germline (reference sequence). The CDR3 consists of 14 residues. With V trimmed by 6 bases and J by 10 bases, 13 bases remained unmatched.